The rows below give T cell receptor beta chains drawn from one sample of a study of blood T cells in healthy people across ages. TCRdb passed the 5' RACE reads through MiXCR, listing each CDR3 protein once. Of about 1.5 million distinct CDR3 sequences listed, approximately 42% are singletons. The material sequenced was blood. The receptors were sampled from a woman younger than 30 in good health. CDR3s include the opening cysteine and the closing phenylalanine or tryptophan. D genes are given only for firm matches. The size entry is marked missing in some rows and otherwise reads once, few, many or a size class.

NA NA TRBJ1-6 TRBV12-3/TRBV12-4 CASSLSFNSPLHF TGTGCCAGCAGCCTCTCATTTAATTCACCCCTCCACTTT
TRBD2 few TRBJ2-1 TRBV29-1 CSVPPRTSANEQFF TGCAGCGTTCCACCGAGGACTAGCGCCAATGAGCAGTTCTTC
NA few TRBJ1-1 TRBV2 CASNGDLNTEAFF TGTGCCAGCAACGGGGACTTGAACACTGAAGCTTTCTTT
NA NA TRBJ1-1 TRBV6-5 CASSQLGNTEAFF TGTGCCAGCAGTCAATTGGGGAACACTGAAGCTTTCTTT
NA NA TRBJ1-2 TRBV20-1 CSARSGADNYGYTF TGCAGTGCTAGGAGCGGGGCGGACAACTATGGCTACACCTTC
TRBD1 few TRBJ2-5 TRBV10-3 CAISENDRGRWEQYF TGTGCCATCAGTGAGAACGACAGGGGGCGATGGGAGCAGTACTTC
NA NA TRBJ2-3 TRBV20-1 CSARAAAGITDTQYF TGCAGTGCTAGGGCGGCGGCCGGGATCACAGATACGCAGTATTTT
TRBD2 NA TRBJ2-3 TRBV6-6 CASSPLADFTDTQYF TGTGCCAGCAGTCCACTAGCGGACTTCACAGATACGCAGTATTTT
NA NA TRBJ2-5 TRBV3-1 CASSQEGRGPETQYF TGTGCCAGCAGCCAAGAGGGAAGGGGTCCAGAGACCCAGTACTTC
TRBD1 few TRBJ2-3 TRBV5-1 CASSLEGQGSDTQYF TGCGCCAGCAGCTTAGAGGGACAGGGGTCAGATACGCAGTATTTT
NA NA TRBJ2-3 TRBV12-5 CASGLTGQGPDTQYF TGTGCTAGTGGTTTGACAGGTCAGGGTCCAGATACGCAGTATTTT